These 12 T cell receptor beta chains originate from one sample sequenced in a study of beta chain features in type 1 diabetes. Study-level results: A moderate, significant TCRB CDR3 shortening appeared in type 1 diabetes across four CD4+ subsets.

The whole isolated RNA underwent reverse transcription, so sequencing captured expressed TCRB transcripts. Libraries were prepared by immunoSEQ multiplex PCR; TCRdb keeps only in-frame clonotypes and omits some of them. This sample carries 500,000 to 800,000 clones, 9.5% to 15% of them seen once, and the ten largest clones take more than 0.09%. Their antigens remain unidentified. Material for sequencing was naive CD4+ T cells from blood. The receptors were gathered from a young man with type 1 diabetes.

The genes are TRBV11-3 and TRBJ2-3, with a possible D match to TRBD2 (6 bases). Trimming pared 5 bases from V and 0 bases from J, leaving 18 bases between. Germline V gene lookup returns CDR1 SGHNT and CDR2 YENEEA. This CDR3 is 17 amino acids long. The CDR3 bases are TGTGCCAGCAGCCCCCTGGGTACGGGGACTAGCACAGATACGCAGTATTTT. It yields the protein CASSPLGTGTSTDTQYF.

V usage is TRBV7-9 and J usage is TRBJ1-3; maybe TRBD1 (5 bases). This CDR3 has 17 residues. Trimming removed 5 bases at V and 0 bases at J, with 17 bases between. Germline CDR1 and CDR2: SEHNR and FQNEAQ (reference sequence). This chain's CDR3 is CASSPQWGDGSGNTIYF. CDR3 nucleotide sequence: TGTGCCAGCAGCCCCCAATGGGGGGACGGCTCTGGAAACACCATATATTTT.

The rearrangement uses TRBV7-2 and TRBJ1-5; 9 bases line up with TRBD1. CDR3 length equals 15 residues. The germline gives CDR1 SGHTA, CDR2 FQGNSA. Trimming at V came to 3 bases and at J to 6 bases, leaving 6 bases not matched to a gene. The CDR3 is CASSLTGGATQPQHF. The CDR3, as DNA: TGTGCCAGCAGCTTGACAGGGGGAGCTACTCAGCCCCAGCATTTT.

V is TRBV6-5 and J is TRBJ2-1, with 7 bases matching TRBD2. Trimming removed 4 bases from V and 0 bases from J; junction bases left unmatched: 3. The CDR3 totals 15 residues. Germline-derived CDR1 and CDR2 are MNHEY and SVGAGI. The CDR3 region has the DNA TGTGCCAGCAGTTCAAGCGGGATCTCCTACAATGAGCAGTTCTTC. It specifies CASSSSGISYNEQFF.

The chain couples TRBV27 to TRBJ2-1; 8 nucleotides align to TRBD1. The J segment lost 6 bases and the V segment lost 4 bases, leaving 14 bases of the junction unmatched. Germline CDR1 and CDR2: MNHEY and SMNVEV (reference sequence). This CDR3 has 17 amino acids. The CDR3 nucleotides are TGTGCCAGCAGTTCACCCCATGGACAGGGTTTCGGCAATGAGCAGTTCTTC. Translating it yields CASSSPHGQGFGNEQFF.

This clone was observed once. The chain recombines TRBV11-3 with TRBJ2-2; 11 nucleotides match TRBD2. The CDR3 contains 15 residues. Germline trimming cut 6 bases from V and 6 bases from J; bases unmatched to any gene: 6. Germline CDR1 SGHNT, CDR2 YENEEA. CDR3 in DNA: TGTGCCAGCAGGCCTACTAGCGGGGGTTCCGGGGAGCTGTTTTTT. Its protein is CASRPTSGGSGELFF.

This clone has just a few counts. V gene TRBV2 combines with J gene TRBJ2-1; TRBD1 is a possible D gene (5 bases). V lost 1 base, J lost 3 bases, and 10 bases lay in between. CDR1 and CDR2 from the germline V gene are SNHLY and FYNNEI. The CDR3 consists of 15 residues. DNA of the CDR3: TGTGCCAGCAGTGAAGAGGGGTGGAGCTACAATGAGCAGTTCTTC. This codes for CASSEEGWSYNEQFF.

This clone showed up just a few times. The chain combines TRBV30 with TRBJ1-2; 7 bases are a match to TRBD1. J gave up 5 bases and V 2 bases, and 5 bases lay outside the gene matches. Germline V lookup: CDR1 GTSNPN, CDR2 SVGIG (reference sequence). The CDR3 is 13 amino acids. This chain's CDR3 is CAWSTTGIYGYTF. CDR3 DNA sequence: TGTGCCTGGAGTACGACAGGGATATATGGCTACACCTTC.

This chain joins TRBV25-1 and TRBJ1-5; a possible D gene is TRBD1 (6 bases). Trimming shortened V by 5 bases and J by 6 bases, and 17 bases separated the two germline ends. The CDR3 length is 15 residues. The V gene's germline CDR1 is MGHDK and CDR2 SYGVNS. The CDR3 DNA reads as TGTGCCAGCAGTCCGGGGACAAAACCAGGTCAGCCCCAGCATTTT. Residues: CASSPGTKPGQPQHF.

The chain couples TRBV9 to TRBJ2-6; TRBD1 agrees at 7 bases. This CDR3 comprises 16 residues. V gave up 4 bases and J gave up 3 bases; unmatched junction bases: 7. The V gene's germline CDR1 is SGDLS and CDR2 YYNGEE. The CDR3 DNA sequence: TGTGCCAGCAGCAAAGTAGGGGGCTTTGGGGCCAACGTCCTGACTTTC. Translating it yields CASSKVGGFGANVLTF.

J is TRBJ2-7 and V is TRBV6-6; D remains ambiguous. Trimming stripped 2 bases from V and 6 bases from J, with 11 bases between. This CDR3 is built from 13 residues. The germline V gene encodes CDR1 MNHNY and CDR2 SVGAGI (reference sequence). CDR3 loop: CASSYVAPAEQYF. Here the CDR3 DNA reads TGTGCCAGCAGTTACGTGGCGCCAGCCGAGCAGTACTTC.

The DNA of the CDR3 is TGTGCCAGCAGTGACTCTATTACATCGAATGAGCAGTTCTTC. Translation: CASSDSITSNEQFF. The chain employs TRBV6-4 and TRBJ2-1; D uncertain. Germline lookup yields CDR1 MRHNA and CDR2 SNTAGT. The V gene lost 0 bases and the J gene lost 7 bases, with 10 bases spanning the gap. The CDR3 is 14 amino acids.